This TCR beta chain was identified during a study of OX40 agonist ivuxolimab in advanced cancers. The data were produced by immunoSEQ multiplex PCR, yet TCRdb's version contains in-frame clones alone and is incomplete. The repertoire holds 40,000 to 45,000 clones, with around 86% as singletons. The V gene's germline CDR1 is SEHNR and CDR2 FQNEAQ (reference sequence). CDR3 length: 17 residues. V trimming: 3 bases; J trimming: 5 bases; junction bases outside the gene matches: 14. This TCR was sampled from an adult with an advanced solid tumor such as melanoma, head and neck, liver or kidney cancer. The chain is built from TRBV7-9 and TRBJ1-1; 8 bases are a match to TRBD1. The specimen was CD4+ or CD8+ T cells sorted from blood, collected in a trial of the OX40 agonist ivuxolimab. In nucleotides, the CDR3 is TGTGCCAGCAGCTTTCGGACAGGGAGGTCATGGAGGACTGAAGCTTTCTTT. Translation: CASSFRTGRSWRTEAFF.